This T cell receptor (beta chain) was profiled in a study of T cells in Graves' hyperthyroidism and ophthalmopathy. Background on the study: The authors collected peripheral blood at initial diagnosis, before any treatment.

Patients showing uncontrolled infection, other autoimmune disease, pregnancy or lactation were ineligible. On the basis of clinical symptoms, serum thyroxine and TRAb, thyroid ultrasound and orbital computed tomography, diagnoses were made. Study-wide results and limits: Researchers found most expanded thyroid clonotypes above 0.001 in blood as well.

TCR beta CDR3 sequences were amplified from RNA transcripts. HTBI primers drove first-round RT-PCR of the TCR CDR3. TCRdb used MiXCR to reprocess the multiplex PCR reads, holding one entry per CDR3 protein. Seen here are around 530,000 distinct CDR3 sequences, roughly a sixth observed once, and the top ten hold under 20%. Germline V gene lookup returns CDR1 MDHEN and CDR2 SYDVKM. After removal of 6 bases from V and 2 bases from J, the junction contained 6 bases not matched to a gene. The CDR3 is 15 amino acids. This clonotype was recorded many times. The target antigen is unknown. This TCR came from a woman aged 18-35 years with Graves' ophthalmopathy. Sequencing used blood. This chain joins TRBV28 and TRBJ2-7; 11 bases match TRBD1. CDR3 nucleotides: TGTGCCAGCAGCGAACCGGGACAGGGGGCCTACGAGCAGTACTTC. It translates to CASSEPGQGAYEQYF.